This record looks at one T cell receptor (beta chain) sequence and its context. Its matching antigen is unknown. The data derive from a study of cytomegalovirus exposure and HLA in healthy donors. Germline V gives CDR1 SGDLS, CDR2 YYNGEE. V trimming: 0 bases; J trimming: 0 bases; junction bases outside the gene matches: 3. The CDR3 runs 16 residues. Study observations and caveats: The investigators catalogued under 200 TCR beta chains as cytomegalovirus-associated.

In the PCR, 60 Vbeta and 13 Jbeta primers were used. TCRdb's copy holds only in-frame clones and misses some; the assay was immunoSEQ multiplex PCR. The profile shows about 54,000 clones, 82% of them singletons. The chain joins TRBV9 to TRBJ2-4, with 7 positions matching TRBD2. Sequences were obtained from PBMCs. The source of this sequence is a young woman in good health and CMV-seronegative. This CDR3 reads CASSVEREGAKNIQYF. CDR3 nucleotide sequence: TGTGCCAGCAGCGTAGAGAGGGAGGGAGCCAAAAACATTCAGTACTTC.